These 3 T cell receptor beta chains were all obtained from the same sample, sequenced in a study of response to subunit inactivated influenza vaccine. TCRdb ran MiXCR on the RT-PCR reads and lists one entry per CDR3 protein. This table has under 800,000 distinct CDR3 sequences, approximately 15% appearing once. Sequenced here: PBMCs from blood, sampled around 14 days before vaccination. The receptors shown here come from a man between 50 and 59 years old who received an inactivated influenza vaccine.

This clonotype was found a few times. This sequence joins TRBV12-3 or TRBV12-4 and TRBJ2-7; D gene unclear. The V and J ends lost 3 bases and 3 bases respectively, with 6 bases between them. This CDR3 contains 12 residues. The CDR3 here is CASSFQFYEQYF. In DNA form, the CDR3 reads TGTGCCAGCAGTTTCCAGTTCTACGAGCAGTACTTC.

The V gene is TRBV7-2, the J gene TRBJ2-4; D could derive from TRBD1 or TRBD2 (5 bases each). CDR3 length: 15 residues. Germline V gives CDR1 SGHTA, CDR2 FQGNSA. Trimming shortened V by 1 base and J by 7 bases, and 14 bases separated the two germline ends. CDR3 residues: CASSLVGVGSNIQYF. CDR3 coding DNA: TGTGCCAGCAGCTTAGTGGGGGTCGGATCTAACATTCAGTACTTC. The whole variable domain, filled in from reference TRBV7-2 and TRBJ2-4, reads GAGVSQSPSNKVTEKGKDVELRCDPISGHTALYWYRQSLGQGLEFLIYFQGNSAPDKSGLPSDRFSAERTGGSVSTLTIQRTQQEDSAVYLCASSLVGVGSNIQYFGAGTRLSVL.

The V and J genes are TRBV24-1 and TRBJ2-7, with a weak D call TRBD2 (6 bases). The CDR3 is made up of 14 amino acids. Germline V gene data show CDR1 as KGHDR and CDR2 as SFDVKD. V was pared by 4 bases and J by 6 bases, with 15 bases between. CDR3 nucleotides: TGTGCCACCAGTGACCTTCGGGAGACGGGCGAGCAGTACTTC. The encoded protein is CATSDLRETGEQYF.